Reported below is one T cell receptor beta chain. Antigen unknown. The CDR3 totals 15 residues. Germline CDR1 and CDR2: ENHRY and SYGVKD. The V end was cut by 1 base, the J end by 2 bases, with 9 bases between. TCRdb analysed the reads with MiXCR anew, one entry per CDR3 protein. Of 450,000 to 550,000 distinct CDR3 sequences in the sample, approximately 40% were seen once. The data are from a study of T cell repertoires in cytomegalovirus infection. Study-level information: Recently described HLA-C-restricted plus well-studied HLA-B-restricted CMV epitopes were used. Matching HLA type, along with CMV infection, was indicated by public TCR beta signatures. Study-level points and caveats: The ex vivo response was dominated by HLA-C-restricted CMV-specific TCR beta clonotypes.

The chain uses TRBV10-3 and TRBJ1-3, with unresolved D. This receptor was identified in a human donor in good health (CMV status not recorded). Some clones in this sample may be carry-over from other donors' samples. Sample: cultured PBMCs, taken from culture after CMV antigen stimulation. CDR3 sequence (DNA): TGTGCCATCAGTGAGTGGGATATCGCTGGAAACACCATATATTTT. It translates to CAISEWDIAGNTIYF.